This T cell receptor beta chain stems from a study of blood T cells in healthy people across ages. CDR3 length: 13 residues. With 3 bases removed from V and 6 bases from J, the gap between germline ends came to 9 bases. CDR1 is SGHTA and CDR2 is FQGNSA in the germline V gene. Notes on the study in general: A roughly linear age-dependent decrease characterized TCR beta diversity per million T cells.

On this clonotype itself: Its antigen is unidentified.

The use of a sample-barcoded 5' primer and a J-beta primer mix characterized a second PCR of roughly 7 to 12 cycles. TCRdb analysed the 5' RACE reads with MiXCR anew, one entry per CDR3 protein. The sample records more than 600,000 distinct CDR3 sequences, 20% to 25% being singletons. The data also belong to a second study, concerning T cells of mothers and their children. That work adds: RNA that had been extracted went wholly into cDNA synthesis, at around 1.6 ug per 15 ul. A slight, non-significant increase in overlap was found for related mother-child pairs relative to unrelated pairs. There were no persistent microchimeric T cell clones detected.

The V and J genes are TRBV7-2 and TRBJ1-5, with D unclear. Sequencing was performed on blood. The receptor's source is a boy aged 5-17 years in good health. The CDR3 sequence: CASSFAEAQPQHF. The DNA for the CDR3 is TGTGCCAGCAGCTTTGCTGAGGCTCAGCCCCAGCATTTT.